This is a list of T cell receptor beta chains from one sample in a study of cytomegalovirus exposure and HLA in healthy donors. Assay used: immunoSEQ multiplex PCR; TCRdb lists only in-frame clones, some missing. This sample has 100,000 to 150,000 clones, with nearly 80% found just once. Sequenced: PBMCs. The receptors were sampled from a male donor in good health and CMV-seronegative. Both conserved end residues are part of each CDR3. A D gene is named only where the DNA matches it firmly. The listing skips clone size in some rows; elsewhere it reads once, few, many or a size class.

j_gene: TRBJ2-1; v_gene: TRBV29-1; d_gene: .; abundance: .; len: 13; CDR3nt: TGCAGCGTTGACCACAGGGCCGGGGGGGAGCAGTTCTTC; CDR3aa: CSVDHRAGGEQFF
j_gene: TRBJ2-5; v_gene: TRBV25-1; d_gene: .; abundance: .; len: 14; CDR3nt: TGTGCCACTGAAACCCGGGGGGCGGGAGAGACCCAGTACTTC; CDR3aa: CATETRGAGETQYF
j_gene: TRBJ1-4; v_gene: TRBV4-1; d_gene: .; abundance: .; len: 17; CDR3nt: TGCGCCAGCAGCCACCGAGGAAGTGGAGCAACTAATGAAAAACTGTTTTTT; CDR3aa: CASSHRGSGATNEKLFF
j_gene: TRBJ2-4; v_gene: TRBV27; d_gene: .; abundance: .; len: 15; CDR3nt: TGTGCCAGCAGTTTATTGCCAGGGACCAAAAACATTCAGTACTTC; CDR3aa: CASSLLPGTKNIQYF
j_gene: TRBJ1-3; v_gene: TRBV28; d_gene: .; abundance: .; len: 15; CDR3nt: TGTGCCAGCAGTCCCATCGCAGGGACTGGAAACACCATATATTTT; CDR3aa: CASSPIAGTGNTIYF
j_gene: TRBJ1-1; v_gene: TRBV19; d_gene: TRBD1; abundance: .; len: 13; CDR3nt: TGTGCCAGTACTGGACAGGGGGCCACTGAAGCTTTCTTT; CDR3aa: CASTGQGATEAFF
j_gene: TRBJ2-7; v_gene: TRBV6-5; d_gene: TRBD1; abundance: .; len: 15; CDR3nt: TGTGCCAGCAGTTCCGGGACAGGGGGATCCTACGAGCAGTACTTC; CDR3aa: CASSSGTGGSYEQYF
j_gene: TRBJ2-1; v_gene: TRBV5-1; d_gene: .; abundance: .; len: 13; CDR3nt: TGCGCCAGCCAAGACCAGGGGGGCAATGAGCAGTTCTTC; CDR3aa: CASQDQGGNEQFF
j_gene: TRBJ2-1; v_gene: TRBV7-9; d_gene: .; abundance: .; len: 17; CDR3nt: TGTGCCAGCAGCTTAGGGGTACCCGGGGGGCCTCACAATGAGCAGTTCTTC; CDR3aa: CASSLGVPGGPHNEQFF
j_gene: TRBJ2-3; v_gene: TRBV27; d_gene: .; abundance: .; len: 14; CDR3nt: TGTGCCAGCAGTACCCCCCGAGGCACAGATACGCAGTATTTT; CDR3aa: CASSTPRGTDTQYF
j_gene: TRBJ2-2; v_gene: TRBV2; d_gene: .; abundance: once; len: 16; CDR3nt: TGTGCCAGCAACGGCCTGGGGGGGCCGGGGACCGGGGAGCTGTTTTTT; CDR3aa: CASNGLGGPGTGELFF
j_gene: TRBJ2-7; v_gene: TRBV5-1; d_gene: TRBD2; abundance: .; len: 17; CDR3nt: TGCGCCAGCAGCTTGGGGGGCCAGCGGGGTCCACCCTACGAGCAGTACTTC; CDR3aa: CASSLGGQRGPPYEQYF
j_gene: TRBJ2-6; v_gene: TRBV5-4; d_gene: .; abundance: .; len: 20; CDR3nt: TGTGCCAGCAGCTTGGGGGGCCTTGGCAGGGGTTCTTCTGGGGCCAACGTCCTGACTTTC; CDR3aa: CASSLGGLGRGSSGANVLTF
j_gene: TRBJ1-5; v_gene: TRBV7-2; d_gene: TRBD1; abundance: .; len: 13; CDR3nt: TGTGCCAGCAGCCCCCAGGGGGGACAGCCCCAGCATTTT; CDR3aa: CASSPQGGQPQHF
j_gene: TRBJ2-2; v_gene: TRBV5-1; d_gene: TRBD2; abundance: .; len: 15; CDR3nt: TGCGCCAGCAGCGGGACTAGGGTGAACACCGGGGAGCTGTTTTTT; CDR3aa: CASSGTRVNTGELFF
j_gene: TRBJ2-7; v_gene: TRBV4-3; d_gene: TRBD2; abundance: many; len: 14; CDR3nt: TGCGCCAGCAGCCAAGATTCTAGCGGGGCCGAGCAGTACTTC; CDR3aa: CASSQDSSGAEQYF
j_gene: TRBJ2-2; v_gene: TRBV2; d_gene: .; abundance: .; len: 14; CDR3nt: TGTGCCAGCAGTGAAAGGGGGAGTGGCGGGGAGCTGTTTTTT; CDR3aa: CASSERGSGGELFF
j_gene: TRBJ2-5; v_gene: TRBV9; d_gene: .; abundance: .; len: 14; CDR3nt: TGTGCCAGCAGCCCAAGGGGGGGCCGGGAGACCCAGTACTTC; CDR3aa: CASSPRGGRETQYF
j_gene: TRBJ2-7; v_gene: TRBV7-8; d_gene: .; abundance: .; len: 14; CDR3nt: TGTGCCAGCAGCACAACCGGGGGAACCGGGAGGCAGTACTTC; CDR3aa: CASSTTGGTGRQYF
j_gene: TRBJ2-2; v_gene: TRBV30; d_gene: TRBD1; abundance: once; len: 15; CDR3nt: TGTGCCTGGAGCCGCCGGGACAGGGGAACCGGGGAGCTGTTTTTT; CDR3aa: CAWSRRDRGTGELFF
j_gene: TRBJ1-4; v_gene: TRBV9; d_gene: .; abundance: .; len: 17; CDR3nt: TGTGCCAGCAGCTCCGAGGGGGTGGGCTCCGCTAATGAAAAACTGTTTTTT; CDR3aa: CASSSEGVGSANEKLFF
j_gene: TRBJ1-3; v_gene: TRBV7-2; d_gene: .; abundance: .; len: 12; CDR3nt: TGTGCCGTGGGGCAGCCAGAGAACACCATATATTTT; CDR3aa: CAVGQPENTIYF
j_gene: TRBJ1-6; v_gene: TRBV19; d_gene: TRBD1; abundance: .; len: 16; CDR3nt: TGTGCCAGTAGTATAAACCGACAGGGTGGGAATTCACCCCTCCACTTT; CDR3aa: CASSINRQGGNSPLHF
j_gene: TRBJ2-1; v_gene: TRBV9; d_gene: TRBD2; abundance: .; len: 16; CDR3nt: TGTGCCAGCAGCGTCACCGGGACTAGCGGGGGAGATGAGCAGTTCTTC; CDR3aa: CASSVTGTSGGDEQFF
j_gene: TRBJ2-7; v_gene: TRBV2; d_gene: .; abundance: .; len: 14; CDR3nt: TGTGCCAGCAGTGTTGGGGGGGACAAGGACGAGCAGTACTTC; CDR3aa: CASSVGGDKDEQYF
j_gene: TRBJ1-5; v_gene: TRBV10-2; d_gene: TRBD1; abundance: .; len: 16; CDR3nt: TGCGCCAGCAGTGACACCACGGTAGGGGGCGATCAGCCCCAGCATTTT; CDR3aa: CASSDTTVGGDQPQHF
j_gene: TRBJ2-5; v_gene: TRBV4-1; d_gene: TRBD2; abundance: .; len: 17; CDR3nt: TGCGCCAGCAGCCAAGTGGTTACTAGCGGGGGGCAAGAGACCCAGTACTTC; CDR3aa: CASSQVVTSGGQETQYF
j_gene: TRBJ2-7; v_gene: TRBV6-1; d_gene: TRBD1; abundance: .; len: 15; CDR3nt: TGTGCCAGCAGTGAAAAGGGGACAGGGTCCTACGAGCAGTACTTC; CDR3aa: CASSEKGTGSYEQYF
j_gene: TRBJ1-6; v_gene: TRBV27; d_gene: .; abundance: .; len: 16; CDR3nt: TGTGCCAGCAGTGAGGGGGACCAAAACTATAATTCACCCCTCCACTTT; CDR3aa: CASSEGDQNYNSPLHF
j_gene: TRBJ2-7; v_gene: TRBV30; d_gene: TRBD1; abundance: .; len: 16; CDR3nt: TGTGCCTGGAGTCCCCCGGGGCAGGGGGCCCGCTACGAGCAGTACTTC; CDR3aa: CAWSPPGQGARYEQYF
j_gene: TRBJ2-7; v_gene: TRBV9; d_gene: TRBD1; abundance: .; len: 13; CDR3nt: TGTGCCAGCAGCCCTGGACAGGCCTACGAGCAGTACTTC; CDR3aa: CASSPGQAYEQYF
j_gene: TRBJ2-7; v_gene: TRBV23-1; d_gene: .; abundance: .; len: 14; CDR3nt: TGCGCCAGCAACTCAGCAGGGTCCTCCTACGAGCAGTACTTC; CDR3aa: CASNSAGSSYEQYF
j_gene: TRBJ2-5; v_gene: TRBV5-1; d_gene: .; abundance: .; len: 14; CDR3nt: TGCGCCAGCAGCTTGGGGCCAGGGTTGGAGACCCAGTACTTC; CDR3aa: CASSLGPGLETQYF
j_gene: TRBJ1-1; v_gene: TRBV7-3; d_gene: TRBD1; abundance: .; len: 13; CDR3nt: TGTGCCAGCAAGAAGGGGGCTGGCACTGAAGCTTTCTTT; CDR3aa: CASKKGAGTEAFF
j_gene: TRBJ2-7; v_gene: TRBV19; d_gene: .; abundance: .; len: 11; CDR3nt: TGTGCCAGTAGAGGGGAACACGAGCAGTACTTC; CDR3aa: CASRGEHEQYF
j_gene: TRBJ2-1; v_gene: TRBV6-5; d_gene: TRBD1; abundance: .; len: 15; CDR3nt: TGTGCCAGCAGCCCCAGAGGGGGCACCTACAATGAGCAGTTCTTC; CDR3aa: CASSPRGGTYNEQFF
j_gene: TRBJ2-5; v_gene: TRBV10-3; d_gene: .; abundance: .; len: 14; CDR3nt: TGTGCCATCAGTCAGATCCACGGGCAAGAGACCCAGTACTTC; CDR3aa: CAISQIHGQETQYF
j_gene: TRBJ1-6; v_gene: TRBV2; d_gene: TRBD1; abundance: .; len: 16; CDR3nt: TGTGCCAGCAGTGTGCGGACAGGGGGCGTCGGTTCACCCCTCCACTTT; CDR3aa: CASSVRTGGVGSPLHF
j_gene: TRBJ2-6; v_gene: TRBV4-1; d_gene: .; abundance: few; len: 15; CDR3nt: TGCGCCAGCAGCCAAGTTCGCTCTGGGGCCAACGTCCTGACTTTC; CDR3aa: CASSQVRSGANVLTF
j_gene: TRBJ2-7; v_gene: TRBV7-2; d_gene: TRBD2; abundance: .; len: 15; CDR3nt: TGTGCCAGCAGCGAAGCGACTAGCGGGGGCTACGAGCAGTACTTC; CDR3aa: CASSEATSGGYEQYF
j_gene: TRBJ1-6; v_gene: TRBV19; d_gene: .; abundance: .; len: 15; CDR3nt: TGTGCCAGTAAAAGGACCGGGGGGGATAATTCACCCCTCCACTTT; CDR3aa: CASKRTGGDNSPLHF
j_gene: TRBJ2-5; v_gene: TRBV7-2; d_gene: .; abundance: .; len: 17; CDR3nt: TGTGCCAGCATCCAAGGAGGGGGCGGTCCCGGGTCAGAGACCCAGTACTTC; CDR3aa: CASIQGGGGPGSETQYF
j_gene: TRBJ2-3; v_gene: TRBV30; d_gene: .; abundance: .; len: 15; CDR3nt: TGTGCCTGGAGTGGGACTTTTGGGGAAGGGGATACGCAGTATTTT; CDR3aa: CAWSGTFGEGDTQYF
j_gene: TRBJ1-4; v_gene: TRBV27; d_gene: TRBD1; abundance: once; len: 14; CDR3nt: TGTGCCAGCAGTTCCAGGGGGGTGAATGAAAAACTGTTTTTT; CDR3aa: CASSSRGVNEKLFF
j_gene: TRBJ2-7; v_gene: TRBV4-3; d_gene: .; abundance: .; len: 13; CDR3nt: TGCGCCAGCAGCCAAGGACTAAACTACGAGCAGTACTTC; CDR3aa: CASSQGLNYEQYF
j_gene: TRBJ2-7; v_gene: TRBV7-8; d_gene: TRBD1; abundance: .; len: 14; CDR3nt: TGTGCCAGCAGCTCGAACAGGGGGCCCAGCGAGCAGTACTTC; CDR3aa: CASSSNRGPSEQYF
j_gene: TRBJ1-6; v_gene: TRBV6-5; d_gene: .; abundance: .; len: 14; CDR3nt: TGTGCCAGCAGGTTCAGGGGCAGGAATTCACCCCTCCACTTT; CDR3aa: CASRFRGRNSPLHF
j_gene: TRBJ1-5; v_gene: TRBV4-3; d_gene: .; abundance: .; len: 16; CDR3nt: TGCGCCAGCAGCCAAGATCTAGACGGAATCAATCAGCCCCAGCATTTT; CDR3aa: CASSQDLDGINQPQHF
j_gene: TRBJ2-5; v_gene: TRBV6-5; d_gene: .; abundance: .; len: 11; CDR3nt: TGTGCCAGCTCCTCACGGGAGACCCAGTACTTC; CDR3aa: CASSSRETQYF
j_gene: TRBJ2-7; v_gene: TRBV9; d_gene: TRBD2; abundance: .; len: 14; CDR3nt: TGTGCCAGCAGCACTAGCGGGGGGGCCGGCGAGCAGTACTTC; CDR3aa: CASSTSGGAGEQYF
j_gene: TRBJ2-1; v_gene: TRBV5-1; d_gene: .; abundance: .; len: 14; CDR3nt: TGCGCCAGCAAGTCGACTAGCTCCTACAATGAGCAGTTCTTC; CDR3aa: CASKSTSSYNEQFF
j_gene: TRBJ2-7; v_gene: TRBV5-5; d_gene: .; abundance: .; len: 15; CDR3nt: TGTGCCAGCAGCTTGATCTTCTCCAGCGCCTACGAGCAGTACTTC; CDR3aa: CASSLIFSSAYEQYF
j_gene: TRBJ2-7; v_gene: TRBV7-2; d_gene: TRBD2; abundance: .; len: 14; CDR3nt: TGTGCCAGCACCTATACCGGGGGGGATGACGAGCAGTACTTC; CDR3aa: CASTYTGGDDEQYF
j_gene: TRBJ2-1; v_gene: TRBV11-2; d_gene: TRBD2; abundance: .; len: 13; CDR3nt: TGTGCCAGCAGCTTAGTAGCGGGGGGGGAGCAGTTCTTC; CDR3aa: CASSLVAGGEQFF
j_gene: TRBJ1-5; v_gene: TRBV19; d_gene: .; abundance: .; len: 16; CDR3nt: TGTGCCAGTAGTATCCGTAATAACAAGGGGGAACAGCCCCAGCATTTT; CDR3aa: CASSIRNNKGEQPQHF
j_gene: TRBJ1-3; v_gene: TRBV9; d_gene: TRBD1; abundance: .; len: 17; CDR3nt: TGTGCCAGCAGCCCCTCCGGGACAGGGTCCTCTGGAAACACCATATATTTT; CDR3aa: CASSPSGTGSSGNTIYF
j_gene: TRBJ2-5; v_gene: TRBV9; d_gene: .; abundance: once; len: 13; CDR3nt: TGTGCCAGCAGTTCAGACAGGCTTGAGACCCAGTACTTC; CDR3aa: CASSSDRLETQYF